The 10 T cell receptor beta chains below all came from one sample that was sequenced in a study of OX40 agonist ivuxolimab in advanced cancers. Libraries were prepared by immunoSEQ multiplex PCR; TCRdb keeps only in-frame clonotypes and omits some of them. The table lists just over 95,000 clones, about 85% of them singletons. The starting material was CD4+ or CD8+ T cells sorted from blood, obtained in a trial of the OX40 agonist ivuxolimab. All receptors come from an adult with an advanced solid tumor such as melanoma, head and neck, liver or kidney cancer.

Only a few counts were recorded for this clone. J is TRBJ2-7 and V is TRBV28, with 12 bases identical to TRBD2. Germline loops: CDR1 MDHEN, CDR2 SYDVKM. V trimming: 1 base; J trimming: 4 bases; junction bases outside the gene matches: 8. This CDR3 is 17 amino acids long. This CDR3 reads CASSLSVFGTSGYEQYF. CDR3 bases: TGTGCCAGCAGTTTATCTGTCTTTGGGACTAGCGGGTACGAGCAGTACTTC.

The chain employs TRBV7-2 and TRBJ2-5; 9 bases line up with TRBD2. Germline CDR1 SGHTA, CDR2 FQGNSA. This CDR3 spans 16 amino acids. V lost 3 bases to trimming and J lost 1 base; unmatched junction nucleotides: 6. CDR3 amino acids: CASSFLTSGTQETQYF. CDR3 DNA sequence: TGTGCCAGCAGCTTCTTGACTAGCGGTACCCAAGAGACCCAGTACTTC.

This chain connects TRBV7-6 to TRBJ1-4; TRBD1 aligns across 7 bases. V shed 4 bases and J 8 bases; nucleotides not matched to a gene: 7. CDR1 and CDR2 from the germline V gene are SGHVS and FNYEAQ. The CDR3 loop spans 14 amino acids. The CDR3 is CASSYSGGSEKLFF. DNA of the CDR3: TGTGCCAGCAGCTACTCAGGGGGAAGCGAAAAACTGTTTTTT.

Only one count was recorded for this clone. The chain employs TRBV7-9 and TRBJ1-5; 7 nucleotides match TRBD1. Germline assignment: CDR1 SEHNR and CDR2 FQNEAQ (reference sequence). This CDR3 has 13 amino acids. Unmatched junction bases numbered 4, after V lost 4 bases and J lost 7 bases. CDR3 sequence (DNA): TGTGCCAGCAGCTCGACAGGGCTACAGCCCCAGCATTTT. Its translation: CASSSTGLQPQHF.

The V gene is TRBV7-8, the J gene TRBJ2-1; the D is unclear. V lost 5 bases, J lost 0 bases, and 5 bases lay in between. The germline V gene encodes CDR1 SGHVS and CDR2 FQNEAQ. The CDR3 loop spans 13 amino acids. This chain's CDR3 is CASSPPSYNEQFF. In DNA form, the CDR3 reads TGTGCCAGCAGCCCCCCCTCCTACAATGAGCAGTTCTTC.

The chain links TRBV28 to TRBJ1-3; no clear D gene. The CDR3 consists of 15 residues. V lost 0 bases to trimming and J lost 0 bases, with 6 bases between them. From germline, CDR1 is MDHEN and CDR2 SYDVKM. DNA of the CDR3: TGTGCCAGCAGTTTATGGGCCTCCTCTGGAAACACCATATATTTT. This gives the protein CASSLWASSGNTIYF.

This clone was seen once. This chain uses TRBV2 with TRBJ2-5; D possibly uses TRBD1 or TRBD2 (5 bases each). The V gene's germline CDR1 is SNHLY and CDR2 FYNNEI. Trimming removed 10 bases at V and 2 bases at J, with 8 bases between. The CDR3 length is 11 residues. The CDR3 is CATGQQETQYF. The CDR3 DNA sequence: TGTGCCACGGGGCAGCAAGAGACCCAGTACTTC.

The chain uses TRBV7-9 and TRBJ2-7; TRBD1 matches at 9 bases. The germline gives CDR1 SEHNR, CDR2 FQNEAQ (reference sequence). The CDR3 extends over 15 amino acids. V shed 1 base, J shed 5 bases, and the junction held 6 bases outside the gene matches. CDR3 sequence reads: CASSLGAGTGNEQYF. The CDR3 DNA reads as TGTGCCAGCAGCTTAGGTGCTGGGACAGGGAACGAGCAGTACTTC. Supplemented by reference TRBV7-9 and TRBJ2-7, the full variable domain reads DTGVSQNPRHKITKRGQNVTFRCDPISEHNRLYWYRQTLGQGPEFLTYFQNEAQLEKSRLLSDRFSAERPKGSFSTLEIQRTEQGDSAMYLCASSLGAGTGNEQYFGPGTRLTVT.

The chain has TRBV19 and TRBJ2-1; weak D call: TRBD2 (7 bases). The V gene lost 3 bases and the J gene lost 8 bases, with 20 bases spanning the gap. Per the germline V gene, CDR1 is LNHDA and CDR2 is SQIVND (reference sequence). This CDR3 spans 16 amino acids. The CDR3 bases are TGTGCCAGTAGTATCCAGCGGGGAGTTAGGGGGGATGAGCAGTTCTTC. It is translated as CASSIQRGVRGDEQFF. The full variable domain, completed using reference TRBV19 and TRBJ2-1, is DGGITQSPKYLFRKEGQNVTLSCEQNLNHDAMYWYRQDPGQGLRLIYYSQIVNDFQKGDIAEGYSVSREKKESFPLTVTSAQKNPTAFYLCASSIQRGVRGDEQFFGPGTRLTVL.

This chain links TRBV11-2 with TRBJ2-1, with 12 positions matching TRBD2. CDR1 is SGHAT and CDR2 is FQNNGV in the germline V gene. J was trimmed by 7 bases and V by 0 bases; bases with no gene match: 16. The CDR3 has 20 amino acids. CDR3 loop: CASSLELRLAGVTARNEQFF. As DNA, the CDR3 is TGTGCCAGCAGCTTAGAACTCAGACTAGCGGGAGTAACGGCCCGGAATGAGCAGTTCTTC.